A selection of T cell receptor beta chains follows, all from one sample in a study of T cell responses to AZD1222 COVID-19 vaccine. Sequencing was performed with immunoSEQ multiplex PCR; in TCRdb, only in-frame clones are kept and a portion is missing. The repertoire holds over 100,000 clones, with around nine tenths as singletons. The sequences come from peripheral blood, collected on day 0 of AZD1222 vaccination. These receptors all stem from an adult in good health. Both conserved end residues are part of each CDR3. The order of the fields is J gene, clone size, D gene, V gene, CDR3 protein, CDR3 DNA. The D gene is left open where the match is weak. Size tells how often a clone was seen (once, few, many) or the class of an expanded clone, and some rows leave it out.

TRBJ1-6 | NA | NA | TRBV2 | CASKFGQLWDSPLHF | TGTGCCAGCAAATTCGGACAGCTTTGGGATTCACCCCTCCACTTT
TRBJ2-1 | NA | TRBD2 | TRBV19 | CASKGPRTSVRSYNEQFF | TGTGCCAGTAAAGGCCCCCGGACTAGCGTCCGCTCCTACAATGAGCAGTTCTTC
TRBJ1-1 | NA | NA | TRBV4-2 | CASSQEGNRREAFF | TGTGCCAGCAGCCAAGAGGGGAACAGGCGGGAAGCTTTCTTT
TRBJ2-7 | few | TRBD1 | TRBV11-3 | CASSLRGSSEQYF | TGTGCCAGCAGCCTCAGGGGGTCCTCCGAGCAGTACTTC
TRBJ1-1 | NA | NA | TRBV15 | CATSRDRSAAEAFF | TGTGCCACCAGCAGAGACAGGAGTGCAGCTGAAGCTTTCTTT
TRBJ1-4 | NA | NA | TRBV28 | CASSFFTGVNEKLFF | TGTGCCAGCAGTTTTTTTACAGGTGTTAATGAAAAACTGTTTTTT
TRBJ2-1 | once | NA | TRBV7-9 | CASSLALRVNEQFF | TGTGCCAGCAGCTTGGCCTTGAGGGTCAATGAGCAGTTCTTC
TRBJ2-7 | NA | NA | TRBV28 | CASSYSFRFGYEQYF | TGTGCCAGTTCCTACAGTTTTCGTTTCGGCTACGAGCAGTACTTC
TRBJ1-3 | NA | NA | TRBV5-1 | CASSLDGAPWSGNTIYF | TGCGCCAGCAGCTTGGATGGGGCCCCTTGGTCTGGAAACACCATATATTTT
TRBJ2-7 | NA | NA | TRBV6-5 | CASRDQGFSYEQYF | TGTGCCAGCAGAGATCAGGGGTTTTCCTACGAGCAGTACTTC
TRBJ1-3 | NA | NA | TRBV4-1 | CASSLRIGSATGETGNTIYF | TGCGCCAGCAGCCTTCGAATAGGATCAGCCACCGGGGAGACGGGAAACACCATATATTTT
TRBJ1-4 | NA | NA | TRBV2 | CASSEGAGGEKLFF | TGTGCCAGCAGTGAAGGTGCGGGGGGTGAAAAACTGTTTTTT
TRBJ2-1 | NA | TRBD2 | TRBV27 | CASHTGTSAYNEQFF | TGTGCCAGCCATACCGGGACTAGCGCGTACAATGAGCAGTTCTTC
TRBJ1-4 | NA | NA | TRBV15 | CATSSSPRGEKLFF | TGTGCCACCAGCAGTTCCCCTCGAGGGGAAAAACTGTTTTTT
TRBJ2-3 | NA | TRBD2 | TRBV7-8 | CASSLGDYRSTDTQYF | TGTGCCAGCAGCTTAGGGGACTACCGGAGCACAGATACGCAGTATTTT
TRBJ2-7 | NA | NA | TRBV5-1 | CASSLGQQGLQSLRGQYF | TGCGCCAGCAGCTTGGGCCAGCAAGGCCTCCAATCTCTACGGGGGCAGTACTTC
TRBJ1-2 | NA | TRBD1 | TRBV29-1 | CSVEQGAFGYTF | TGCAGCGTTGAACAGGGGGCGTTTGGCTACACCTTC
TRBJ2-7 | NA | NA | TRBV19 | CASRGGYEQYF | TGTGCCAGTAGAGGAGGTTACGAGCAGTACTTC
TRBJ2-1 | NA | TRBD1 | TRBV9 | CASSPKLGDRVFDNEQFF | TGTGCCAGCAGCCCAAAACTTGGGGACAGGGTTTTCGACAATGAGCAGTTCTTC
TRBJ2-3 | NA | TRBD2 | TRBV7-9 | CASSSSFLAGAGTDTQYF | TGTGCCAGCAGCTCCTCGTTCTTAGCGGGAGCTGGCACAGATACGCAGTATTTT